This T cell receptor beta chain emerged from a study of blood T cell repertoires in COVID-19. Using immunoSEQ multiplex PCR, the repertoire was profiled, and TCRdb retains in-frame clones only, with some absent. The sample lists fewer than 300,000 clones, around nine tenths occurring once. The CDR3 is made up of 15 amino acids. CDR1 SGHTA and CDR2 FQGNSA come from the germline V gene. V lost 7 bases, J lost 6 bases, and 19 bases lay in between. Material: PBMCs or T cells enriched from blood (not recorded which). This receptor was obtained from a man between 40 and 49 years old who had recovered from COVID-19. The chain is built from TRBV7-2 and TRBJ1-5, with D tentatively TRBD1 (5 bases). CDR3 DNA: TGTGCCAGCACCCCCGCGGGGCTAGAGATTCAGCCCCAGCATTTT. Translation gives CASTPAGLEIQPQHF.